These 19 T cell receptor beta chains came from one sample sequenced in a study of radiotherapy plus CTLA-4 blockade in lung cancer. Method: immunoSEQ multiplex PCR; TCRdb's copy keeps in-frame clones and lacks some. This sample has some 71,000 clones; more than 70% occur once, and the top ten carry 16%. The starting material was peripheral blood, obtained from a patient treated with radiotherapy plus ipilimumab. The origin of the receptors is a human donor with non-small cell lung cancer whose response to radiotherapy plus ipilimumab could not be evaluated. Some clones in this sample may be carry-over from other donors' samples.

The sample holds a few counts of this clone. The rearrangement uses TRBV18 and TRBJ1-5; D is undetermined. Germline values: CDR1 KGHSH, CDR2 LQKENI. CDR3 length: 14 residues. V was cut by 0 bases and J by 3 bases, with 6 bases left in between. The CDR3 reads CASSPPQSNQPQHF. The DNA for the CDR3 is TGTGCCAGCTCACCACCGCAGTCCAATCAGCCCCAGCATTTT.

The chain recombines TRBV28 with TRBJ2-7; a possible D gene is TRBD1 (6 bases). The V end was cut by 5 bases, the J end by 5 bases, with 7 bases between. Germline CDR1 MDHEN, CDR2 SYDVKM. This CDR3 has 11 residues. The chain's CDR3 is CASSPGDEQYF. CDR3 nucleotides: TGTGCCAGCAGTCCAGGGGACGAGCAGTACTTC.

The chain recombines TRBV5-1 with TRBJ2-3, with D unresolved. Germline CDR1 is SGHRS and CDR2 is YFSETQ. The CDR3 sequence is 15 residues long. V was cut by 0 bases and J by 2 bases, with 10 bases left in between. CDR3 protein: CASSLGVEATDTQYF. As DNA, the CDR3 is TGCGCCAGCAGCTTGGGCGTTGAAGCCACAGATACGCAGTATTTT. Full variable domain (rest looked up from reference TRBV5-1 and TRBJ2-3): KAGVTQTPRYLIKTRGQQVTLSCSPISGHRSVSWYQQTPGQGLQFLFEYFSETQRNKGNFPGRFSGRQFSNSRSEMNVSTLELGDSALYLCASSLGVEATDTQYFGPGTRLTVL.

The chain combines TRBV28 with TRBJ1-2; 9 bases map to TRBD1. CDR3 length: 15 residues. In germline, CDR1 is MDHEN, CDR2 SYDVKM. V shed 5 bases and J 7 bases; nucleotides not matched to a gene: 11. This CDR3 is CASSTPGQGISGYTF. As DNA, the CDR3 is TGTGCCAGCAGTACGCCGGGACAGGGTATCTCTGGCTACACCTTC.

V is TRBV9 and J is TRBJ1-1; 10 bases match TRBD1. Germline assignment: CDR1 SGDLS and CDR2 YYNGEE. The trim removed 4 bases at V and 5 bases at J, leaving 8 bases unmatched. The CDR3 runs to 15 residues. CDR3 loop: CASSPRDRGGTEAFF. Written as DNA, the CDR3 is TGTGCCAGCAGCCCTAGGGACAGGGGAGGGACTGAAGCTTTCTTT.

The rearrangement links TRBV5-4 to TRBJ2-5, with a weak D call TRBD1 (8 bases). The germline V gene has CDR1 SGHNT and CDR2 YYREEE (reference sequence). The CDR3 extends over 16 amino acids. V lost 3 bases and J lost 3, with 18 bases in between. CDR3 bases: TGTGCCAGCAGCTCTCGGACAGGGCGGGGGAAAGAGACCCAGTACTTC. It yields the protein CASSSRTGRGKETQYF.

The V and J genes are TRBV29-1 and TRBJ2-6, with 7 bases aligning to TRBD2. The CDR3 covers 13 residues. Looked up from germline, CDR1 is SQVTM and CDR2 is ANQGSEA. The CDR3 spells CIPGRAGANVLTF. The DNA of the CDR3 is TGCATCCCGGGGAGGGCTGGGGCCAACGTCCTGACTTTC.

The rearrangement joins TRBV18 to TRBJ1-1; no clear D gene. The germline V gene has CDR1 KGHSH and CDR2 LQKENI. The length of the CDR3 is 13 residues. V was clipped by 2 bases and J by 2 bases, with 6 bases between them. CDR3 region: CASSPNGNTEAFF. CDR3 nucleotide sequence: TGTGCCAGCTCACCAAACGGTAACACTGAAGCTTTCTTT.

The chain is built from TRBV28 and TRBJ1-1; a weak D match, TRBD1 (5 bases). The CDR3 consists of 13 residues. Germline V lookup: CDR1 MDHEN, CDR2 SYDVKM. Between the trimmed V and J ends, which lost 5 bases and 6 bases, there was a span of 13 bases. For the CDR3, the DNA is TGTGCCAGCAGTCCCAGGGTAAGCGCTGAAGCTTTCTTT. Its protein is CASSPRVSAEAFF.

The rearrangement links TRBV18 to TRBJ1-3; TRBD1 is a possible D gene (5 bases). CDR3 size: 16 residues. Trimming took 4 bases from V and 0 from J, leaving 13 bases between them. CDR1 is KGHSH and CDR2 is LQKENI in the germline V gene. The CDR3 protein is CASSLPDSYSGNTIYF. The CDR3 DNA follows: TGTGCCAGCTCACTCCCAGACAGTTACTCTGGAAACACCATATATTTT.

The chain is built from TRBV4-3 and TRBJ2-7; TRBD2 matches 7 bases. The CDR3 contains 13 residues. The germline gives CDR1 LGHNA, CDR2 YSLEER. Germline trimming cut 1 base from V and 10 bases from J; bases unmatched to any gene: 7. In DNA, the CDR3 is TGCGCCAGCAGCCAAGCGGGGGGACGGTACCAGTACTTC. Its translation: CASSQAGGRYQYF.

The V call is TRBV28, the J call TRBJ2-6; 7 bases match TRBD1. Trimming removed 6 bases from V and 0 bases from J; junction bases left unmatched: 11. CDR1 is MDHEN and CDR2 is SYDVKM in the germline V gene. This CDR3 is 18 amino acids long. The CDR3 DNA reads as TGTGCCAGCAGCGGCGTTGGGACAGTCCTCTCTGGGGCCAACGTCCTGACTTTC. Amino acids: CASSGVGTVLSGANVLTF.

The V gene is TRBV18, the J gene TRBJ2-7; 7 positions agree with TRBD1. There are 14 residues in the CDR3. Germline CDR1 KGHSH, CDR2 LQKENI. J lost 2 bases, V lost 3 bases, and 4 bases had no gene match. The CDR3: CASSPPGQPYEQYF. DNA for the CDR3: TGTGCCAGCTCACCCCCGGGACAGCCCTACGAGCAGTACTTC.

The J gene is TRBJ2-7, the V gene TRBV5-4, with 11 positions matching TRBD1. The ends lost 4 bases at V and 6 bases at J; junction bases unmatched: 6. Germline lookup yields CDR1 SGHNT and CDR2 YYREEE (reference sequence). The CDR3 has 14 amino acids. The CDR3 DNA sequence: TGTGCCAGCAGCCCGGGACAGGGGGAAGGCGAGCAGTACTTC. Amino acid sequence: CASSPGQGEGEQYF.

CDR3 protein: CASSYGGGSYNEQFF. The CDR3 DNA follows: TGTGCCAGCAGTTACGGGGGGGGCTCCTACAATGAGCAGTTCTTC. The V call is TRBV6-5, the J call TRBJ2-1; 7 bases match TRBD2. Germline CDR1 MNHEY, CDR2 SVGAGI. Trimming at V came to 2 bases and at J to 0 bases, leaving 1 base not matched to a gene. The CDR3 totals 15 residues.

This clone has only a few counts. The chain employs TRBV18 and TRBJ2-3, with 10 bases identical to TRBD1. The CDR3 runs to 15 residues. Trimming cost V 4 bases and J 3 bases; bases outside gene matches: 4. Per the germline V gene, CDR1 is KGHSH and CDR2 is LQKENI. CDR3 nucleotide sequence: TGTGCCAGCTCACAGCCGGACAGGGGGACAGATACGCAGTATTTT. The encoded protein is CASSQPDRGTDTQYF. Supplemented by reference TRBV18 and TRBJ2-3, the full variable domain reads NAGVMQNPRHLVRRRGQEARLRCSPMKGHSHVYWYRQLPEEGLKFMVYLQKENIIDESGMPKERFSAEFPKEGPSILRIQQVVRGDSAAYFCASSQPDRGTDTQYFGPGTRLTVL.

The V gene is TRBV5-6, the J gene TRBJ2-1; D perhaps matches TRBD1 (8 bases). CDR1 is SGHDT, CDR2 YYEEEE, per germline. The CDR3 totals 19 residues. V was shortened by 2 bases and J by 4 bases, with 25 bases between the two germline ends. Written as DNA, the CDR3 is TGTGCCAGCAGCTTAGGACAGGGAGGGAGTCGCAACTCTTACAATGAGCAGTTCTTC. This encodes CASSLGQGGSRNSYNEQFF.

V usage is TRBV10-3 and J usage is TRBJ2-1; D may be TRBD1 (9 bases). The germline gives CDR1 ENHRY, CDR2 SYGVKD. Trimming pared 5 bases from V and 1 base from J, leaving 15 bases between. This CDR3 region has 16 residues. CDR3 nucleotide sequence: TGTGCCATCAGTCGGGGGGGGACAGGGTCCTACAATGAGCAGTTCTTC. Protein product: CAISRGGTGSYNEQFF.

The chain has TRBV7-6 and TRBJ2-5; 15 bases line up with TRBD2. The CDR3 has 16 residues. J lost 2 bases, V lost 5 bases, and 3 bases had no gene match. Per the germline V gene, CDR1 is SGHVS and CDR2 is FNYEAQ. CDR3 coding DNA: TGTGCCAGCAGCCAGGGACTAGCGGGGGGACAAGAGACCCAGTACTTC. Amino acid sequence: CASSQGLAGGQETQYF.